These 10 T cell receptor beta chains came from one sample sequenced in a study of T-cell reconstitution after alpha-beta-depleted transplantation in children. As it was prepared, the TCRbeta library received unique molecular identifiers. TCRdb re-called the PCR reads through MiXCR, storing one row per CDR3 protein. The table lists approximately 510,000 distinct CDR3 sequences, around 16% of them singletons, with around 3.3% in the top ten. The sequencing here drew on PBMCs from the stem cell graft donor, taken from the stem cell graft. The origin of the receptors is a human donor who donated a stem cell graft to a child with acute lymphoblastic leukemia.

This chain connects TRBV11-1 to TRBJ2-4; 13 bases fit TRBD2. CDR1 SGHAT and CDR2 FQDESV come from the germline V gene (reference sequence). The CDR3 loop spans 18 amino acids. J lost 6 bases, V lost 3 bases, and 11 bases had no gene match. The CDR3 coding sequence is TGTGCCAGCAGCTTTTCGGGACTAGCGGGACATTTTAGAAACATTCAGTACTTC. Protein product: CASSFSGLAGHFRNIQYF.

The chain has TRBV12-3 or TRBV12-4 and TRBJ1-3, with TRBD1 as a possible D gene (6 bases). V was shortened by 8 bases and J by 0 bases, with 11 bases between the two germline ends. The CDR3 extends over 14 amino acids. This CDR3 reads CASGQRNSGNTIYF. CDR3 in DNA: TGTGCCAGCGGACAGCGGAACTCTGGAAACACCATATATTTT.

This clonotype has only a few counts. The chain joins TRBV3-1 to TRBJ2-7, with D perhaps TRBD1 (7 bases). This CDR3 has 16 residues. CDR1 is LGHDT, CDR2 YNNKEL, per germline (reference sequence). The V end was cut by 8 bases, the J end by 4 bases, with 24 bases between. CDR3 sequence: CASSKGALQGRYEQYF. The DNA for the CDR3 is TGTGCCAGCTCCAAAGGGGCGCTACAGGGGAGGTACGAGCAGTACTTC.

This sequence joins TRBV20-1 and TRBJ2-7; D is possibly TRBD2 (6 bases). The CDR3 is made up of 14 amino acids. V was clipped by 8 bases and J by 7 bases, with 24 bases between them. In germline, CDR1 is DFQATT, CDR2 SNEGSKA (reference sequence). CDR3 nucleotide sequence: TGCAGTTCCCGGTTGACTAGGGGACCTGGGGAGCAGTACTTC. Translation: CSSRLTRGPGEQYF.

This clonotype was seen more than once but under ten times. The chain carries TRBV5-1 and TRBJ2-3; weak D call: TRBD1 (5 bases). The CDR3 loop spans 15 amino acids. V was cut by 2 bases and J by 0 bases, with 10 bases left in between. Germline CDR1 reads SGHRS; CDR2 reads YFSETQ. The CDR3 region is CASSLRTTSTDTQYF. CDR3 nucleotides: TGCGCCAGCAGCTTAAGGACAACTAGCACAGATACGCAGTATTTT.

This rearrangement joins TRBV6-5 to TRBJ1-1, with D hard to call. The CDR3 contains 14 residues. Trimming removed 3 bases at V and 3 bases at J, with 11 bases between. The V gene's germline CDR1 is MNHEY and CDR2 SVGAGI. CDR3 sequence: CASSYGQTYTEAFF. The CDR3 nucleotides read TGTGCCAGCAGTTATGGGCAGACCTACACTGAAGCTTTCTTT.

This clonotype was found a few times. The rearrangement links TRBV12-3 or TRBV12-4 to TRBJ1-2; possible D gene TRBD1, 5 bases. Trimming removed 7 bases from V and 2 bases from J, with 14 bases in between. The CDR3 runs 14 residues. CDR3 residues: CASKSQGENYGYTF. The CDR3 coding sequence is TGTGCCAGCAAATCCCAGGGCGAGAACTATGGCTACACCTTC.

This rearrangement joins TRBV27 to TRBJ2-2; 8 nucleotides match TRBD1. The CDR3 is made up of 16 amino acids. J lost 5 bases, V lost 8 bases, and 13 bases had no gene match. Germline V gives CDR1 MNHEY, CDR2 SMNVEV (reference sequence). This CDR3 reads CASRIFAGGGTGELFF. The CDR3 DNA reads TGTGCCAGCCGGATCTTCGCAGGGGGCGGAACCGGGGAGCTGTTTTTT.

This clonotype came up a few times. The CDR3 spells CASSVSPNVLTF. DNA of the CDR3: TGTGCCAGCAGCGTAAGCCCCAACGTCCTGACTTTC. The chain carries TRBV9 and TRBJ2-6; the D is unclear. The CDR3 is 12 residues long. Trimming shortened V by 1 base and J by 8 bases, and 4 bases separated the two germline ends. In germline, CDR1 is SGDLS, CDR2 YYNGEE.

This chain links TRBV5-1 with TRBJ2-3, with D possibly TRBD2 on 6 matching bases. This CDR3 has 15 residues. The germline CDR1 and CDR2 sequences are SGHRS and YFSETQ. Trimming took off 6 bases at V and 4 bases at J, with 18 bases between the two ends. Here the CDR3 DNA reads TGCGCCAGCAATTTACCTCTCCCGGGAGCAGATACGCAGTATTTT. This encodes CASNLPLPGADTQYF.